Below are 31 T cell receptor beta chains sequenced from a single sample in a study of shared clonotypes between healthy human individuals. The assay was immunoSEQ multiplex PCR, and TCRdb's table has in-frame clones only and misses some. The sample lists roughly 650,000 clones; roughly 97% were seen once. Sequencing was carried out using naive CD4+ T cells sorted from blood. Subset of the sample: CD45RA+ positively selected. The receptors stem from a woman in her thirties in good health.

The rearrangement links TRBV28 to TRBJ1-3; D is unresolved. Germline lookup yields CDR1 MDHEN and CDR2 SYDVKM. Trimming cost V 7 bases and J 0 bases, with 10 bases left between them. CDR3 length: 14 amino acids. The CDR3 sequence is CASTWRNSGNTIYF. The CDR3 nucleotides are TGTGCCAGCACGTGGCGGAACTCTGGAAACACCATATATTTT.

The chain couples TRBV19 to TRBJ2-7, with 7 bases aligning to TRBD1. The germline V gene encodes CDR1 LNHDA and CDR2 SQIVND (reference sequence). V was clipped by 4 bases and J by 2 bases; unmatched bases: 5. The CDR3 covers 14 residues. CDR3 sequence: CASSTEQGPYEQYF. CDR3 in DNA: TGTGCCAGTAGTACGGAACAGGGGCCCTACGAGCAGTACTTC.

The chain uses TRBV10-1 and TRBJ2-1, with D possibly TRBD2 on 5 matching bases. The CDR3 runs to 14 residues. Germline V CDR1 and CDR2: WNHNN, SYGVQD (reference sequence). V lost 6 bases, J lost 0 bases, and 9 bases lay in between. In DNA, the CDR3 is TGCGCCAGCAGCAAGCGGAGCTCCTACAATGAGCAGTTCTTC. It codes for CASSKRSSYNEQFF.

The rearrangement joins TRBV25-1 to TRBJ2-2; the match to TRBD1 covers 9 bases. J gave up 3 bases and V 0 bases, and 2 bases lay outside the gene matches. The germline gives CDR1 MGHDK, CDR2 SYGVNS. This CDR3 is built from 16 residues. The CDR3 coding sequence is TGTGCCAGCAGTGAATATAGGACAGGGGACACCGGGGAGCTGTTTTTT. It specifies CASSEYRTGDTGELFF.

The genes are TRBV6-4 and TRBJ2-1; the D call may be TRBD1 or TRBD2 (6 bases each). This CDR3 region has 13 residues. The germline CDR1 and CDR2 sequences are MRHNA and SNTAGT. With 6 bases removed from V and 7 bases from J, the gap between germline ends came to 13 bases. The CDR3 DNA is TGTGCCAGCAGACCGCAGGGGAGGAATGAGCAGTTCTTC. Translated, it gives CASRPQGRNEQFF.

The gene calls are TRBV27 and TRBJ1-3; D call uncertain. This CDR3 spans 14 amino acids. CDR1 is MNHEY and CDR2 is SMNVEV in the germline V gene (reference sequence). Between the trimmed V and J ends, which lost 6 bases and 7 bases, there was a span of 16 bases. Written as DNA, the CDR3 is TGTGCCAGCAGCCGAAATTTTGGGGATAACACCATATATTTT. Translation gives CASSRNFGDNTIYF.

The chain employs TRBV27 and TRBJ1-5; possible D gene TRBD1, 5 bases. The V and J ends lost 2 bases and 7 bases respectively, with 15 bases between them. The CDR3 extends over 15 amino acids. CDR1 MNHEY and CDR2 SMNVEV come from the germline V gene (reference sequence). CDR3 sequence: CASSLVGQGTQPQHF. For the CDR3, the DNA is TGTGCCAGCAGTTTAGTTGGGCAGGGTACACAGCCCCAGCATTTT.

The chain has TRBV2 and TRBJ1-5; possibly TRBD1 for D (5 bases). V was clipped by 1 base and J by 6 bases, with 10 bases between them. Looked up from germline, CDR1 is SNHLY and CDR2 is FYNNEI. The CDR3 is 14 residues long. CDR3 in DNA: TGTGCCAGCAGTGAAGGGCTGGGGCCTCAGCCCCAGCATTTT. Translated, it gives CASSEGLGPQPQHF. Drawing the rest from reference TRBV2 and TRBJ1-5, the complete variable domain is EPEVTQTPSHQVTQMGQEVILRCVPISNHLYFYWYRQILGQKVEFLVSFYNNEISEKSEIFDDQFSVERPDGSNFTLKIRSTKLEDSAMYFCASSEGLGPQPQHFGDGTRLSIL.

Details on this clone: This sample also contains other DNA sequences that code for the same CDR3. CDR3 loop: CASSSGQGTYEQYF. The CDR3 DNA sequence: TGTGCCAGCAGTTCAGGGCAGGGTACTTACGAGCAGTACTTC. The rearrangement joins TRBV28 to TRBJ2-7, with D maybe TRBD1 (5 bases). This CDR3 has 14 amino acids. V was pared by 4 bases and J by 4 bases, with 14 bases between. Per germline, CDR1 MDHEN and CDR2 SYDVKM.

This clone was found once. The chain joins TRBV27 to TRBJ2-2; D might be TRBD1 (5 bases). Germline V gene lookup returns CDR1 MNHEY and CDR2 SMNVEV (reference sequence). V lost 3 bases and J 0 bases, leaving 8 bases between the germline ends. The CDR3 is made up of 15 amino acids. CDR3 nucleotide sequence: TGTGCCAGCAGTTTCAGGGAACCGAACACCGGGGAGCTGTTTTTT. It yields the protein CASSFREPNTGELFF.

This chain connects TRBV15 to TRBJ1-5, with a weak D call TRBD1 (6 bases). This CDR3 spans 15 amino acids. Germline CDR1 is LNHNV and CDR2 is YYDKDF (reference sequence). V was pared by 0 bases and J by 2 bases, with 8 bases between. CDR3 in amino acids: CATSRDPGGNQPQHF. The CDR3 DNA reads TGTGCCACCAGCAGAGATCCAGGGGGCAATCAGCCCCAGCATTTT.

This clone was picked up one time. The rearrangement joins TRBV5-4 to TRBJ1-1, with 8 bases fitting TRBD1. Trimming took 4 bases from V and 3 from J; bases not matched to a gene: 8. The CDR3 contains 15 residues. Germline CDR1 reads SGHNT; CDR2 reads YYREEE (reference sequence). The CDR3, as DNA: TGTGCCAGCAGCCCCGGGGGACAGGCTGACACTGAAGCTTTCTTT. This gives the protein CASSPGGQADTEAFF.

Only one count was recorded for this clone. The V and J genes are TRBV2 and TRBJ1-1, with a weak D call TRBD1 (6 bases). CDR3 length: 13 amino acids. The V end was cut by 6 bases, the J end by 4 bases, with 12 bases between. Germline CDR1 and CDR2: SNHLY and FYNNEI. CDR3 sequence: CASSDRGLTEAFF. In DNA, the CDR3 is TGTGCCAGCAGCGATCGGGGGCTCACTGAAGCTTTCTTT.

A note on this clone: The same CDR3 can be traced to other DNA sequences in this sample. The chain links TRBV5-4 to TRBJ1-3, with 7 positions matching TRBD1. Germline V gives CDR1 SGHNT, CDR2 YYREEE (reference sequence). After removal of 0 bases from V and 2 bases from J, the junction contained 2 bases not matched to a gene. The CDR3 totals 15 residues. The CDR3 coding sequence is TGTGCCAGCAGCTTGGACAGGGGAACTGGAAACACCATATATTTT. It is translated as CASSLDRGTGNTIYF.

The V and J genes are TRBV28 and TRBJ2-7; D might be TRBD2 (6 bases). The V gene lost 6 bases and the J gene lost 7 bases, with 19 bases spanning the gap. From germline, CDR1 is MDHEN and CDR2 SYDVKM. The CDR3 totals 14 residues. CDR3 sequence (DNA): TGTGCCAGCAGCCAAACGGCTCCGGCGGGGGAGCAGTACTTC. This translates into CASSQTAPAGEQYF.

This clone was recorded only once. The CDR3 protein is CASSPRGRATNEKLFF. CDR3 nucleotide sequence: TGTGCCAGCAGCCCTCGCGGACGGGCAACTAATGAAAAACTGTTTTTT. This chain connects TRBV11-2 to TRBJ1-4; no definite D call. The germline V gene has CDR1 SGHAT and CDR2 FQNNGV. Trimming shortened V by 5 bases and J by 0 bases, and 13 bases separated the two germline ends. The CDR3 totals 16 residues.

J is TRBJ2-5 and V is TRBV28; the match to TRBD2 covers 9 bases. The CDR3 runs 17 residues. Trimming removed 8 bases from V and 2 bases from J; junction bases left unmatched: 15. Germline V gene lookup returns CDR1 MDHEN and CDR2 SYDVKM. This CDR3 reads CASLPVRASGIQETQYF. CDR3 DNA: TGTGCCAGCCTTCCCGTTCGGGCTAGCGGGATACAAGAGACCCAGTACTTC.

This clone was detected a few times. This same CDR3 is encoded by further DNA sequences in the sample. The rearrangement joins TRBV5-1 to TRBJ2-3; unclear D gene. The CDR3 totals 11 residues. V lost 2 bases and J lost 5, with 3 bases in between. Germline assignment: CDR1 SGHRS and CDR2 YFSETQ. CDR3 in DNA: TGCGCCAGCAGCTTAGGAGATACGCAGTATTTT. Residues: CASSLGDTQYF.

This clone was recorded only once. The chain carries TRBV7-9 and TRBJ2-1; 7 bases fit TRBD1. Germline V gene lookup returns CDR1 SEHNR and CDR2 FQNEAQ (reference sequence). This CDR3 has 16 residues. Trimming at V came to 4 bases and at J to 4 bases, leaving 10 bases not matched to a gene. The CDR3 sequence: CASSYRPGQSYNEQFF. For the CDR3, the DNA is TGTGCCAGCAGCTACCGGCCGGGACAGTCTTACAATGAGCAGTTCTTC.

This chain links TRBV10-3 with TRBJ2-1; TRBD1 agrees at 7 bases. Germline V gives CDR1 ENHRY, CDR2 SYGVKD. The CDR3 is 13 amino acids. V was clipped by 10 bases and J by 9 bases; unmatched bases: 12. CDR3 DNA: TGTGCCACCTCGACAGATTGGGACAGTGAGCAGTTCTTC. It yields the protein CATSTDWDSEQFF.

This chain connects TRBV28 to TRBJ1-4; D call uncertain. The CDR3 is made up of 15 amino acids. Trimming left V 6 bases short and J 5 bases short, with 16 bases between. Germline V gives CDR1 MDHEN, CDR2 SYDVKM. CDR3 nucleotide sequence: TGTGCCAGCAGAGTCAACCGGGGTTACAATGAAAAACTGTTTTTT. Residues: CASRVNRGYNEKLFF.

This clone appeared once. The J gene is TRBJ2-1, the V gene TRBV6-1; TRBD2 is a possible D gene (6 bases). The CDR3 covers 15 residues. Trimming stripped 8 bases from V and 0 bases from J, with 14 bases between. CDR1 is MNHNS, CDR2 SASEGT, per germline. In nucleotides, the CDR3 is TGTGCCAGCTGGGGGGTGCACAGCTCCTACAATGAGCAGTTCTTC. Amino acid sequence: CASWGVHSSYNEQFF.

This chain uses TRBV28 with TRBJ2-7; D could derive from TRBD1 or TRBD2 (6 bases each). The CDR3 loop spans 14 amino acids. The V end was cut by 3 bases, the J end by 3 bases, with 12 bases between. Germline CDR1 is MDHEN and CDR2 is SYDVKM. The CDR3 loop is CASSLGGSFYEQYF. The CDR3 bases are TGTGCCAGCAGTTTGGGGGGCAGTTTCTACGAGCAGTACTTC. Using reference TRBV28 and TRBJ2-7 for the parts outside the CDR3, the full variable domain is DVKVTQSSRYLVKRTGEKVFLECVQDMDHENMFWYRQDPGLGLRLIYFSYDVKMKEKGDIPEGYSVSREKKERFSLILESASTNQTSMYLCASSLGGSFYEQYFGPGTRLTVT.

The rearrangement joins TRBV2 to TRBJ2-5; 13 bases agree with TRBD2. This CDR3 is 18 amino acids long. The V segment lost 0 bases and the J segment 5 bases; nucleotides outside the gene matches: 9. Germline CDR1 reads SNHLY; CDR2 reads FYNNEI. DNA for the CDR3: TGTGCCAGCAGTGAAGCGTCAACTAGCGGGAGGGTAAGGGAGACCCAGTACTTC. Its translation: CASSEASTSGRVRETQYF.

This rearrangement joins TRBV19 to TRBJ1-5; 9 bases line up with TRBD1. The CDR3 has 19 residues. Per the germline V gene, CDR1 is LNHDA and CDR2 is SQIVND (reference sequence). V shed 4 bases and J 1 base; nucleotides not matched to a gene: 14. The CDR3 region has the DNA TGTGCCAGTAGTACGACCACCGGGACAGGGCTAGGAAGCAATCAGCCCCAGCATTTT. This codes for CASSTTTGTGLGSNQPQHF.

The chain recombines TRBV7-2 with TRBJ2-7; no firm D call. The length of the CDR3 is 15 residues. Per germline, CDR1 SGHTA and CDR2 FQGNSA. V was shortened by 1 base and J by 0 bases, with 10 bases between the two germline ends. The CDR3 here is CASSLGGKVSYEQYF. In DNA, the CDR3 is TGTGCCAGCAGCTTAGGGGGAAAGGTCTCCTACGAGCAGTACTTC.

V gene TRBV11-3 combines with J gene TRBJ2-1, with TRBD1 matching 8 bases. The germline V gene encodes CDR1 SGHNT and CDR2 YENEEA. This CDR3 has 14 residues. V shed 2 bases, J shed 9 bases, and the junction held 6 bases outside the gene matches. This CDR3 reads CASSLFRGLGEQFF. The CDR3, as DNA: TGTGCCAGCAGCTTATTCAGGGGGCTCGGTGAGCAGTTCTTC.

Here the CDR3 reads CASSLDLSTDTQYF. In DNA form, the CDR3 reads TGTGCCAGCAGCCTCGACCTAAGCACAGATACGCAGTATTTT. The genes are TRBV7-9 and TRBJ2-3; D is undetermined. V dropped 5 bases and J dropped 0 bases, with 9 bases sitting between them. The germline V gene encodes CDR1 SEHNR and CDR2 FQNEAQ (reference sequence). CDR3 size: 14 residues.

V usage is TRBV2 and J usage is TRBJ1-4; D is perhaps TRBD1 (5 bases). Trimming removed 3 bases at V and 7 bases at J, with 12 bases between. This CDR3 spans 14 amino acids. CDR1 SNHLY and CDR2 FYNNEI come from the germline V gene. CDR3 sequence reads: CASSDSPGGEKLFF. The CDR3 DNA is TGTGCCAGCAGTGACTCCCCGGGGGGTGAAAAACTGTTTTTT.

V is TRBV5-1 and J is TRBJ2-6; no reliable D call. V lost 2 bases to trimming and J lost 0 bases, with 9 bases between them. CDR1 and CDR2 (germline): SGHRS, YFSETQ. The CDR3 extends over 16 amino acids. The DNA for the CDR3 is TGCGCCAGCAGCTTCCCCCCGCACTCTGGGGCCAACGTCCTGACTTTC. Residues: CASSFPPHSGANVLTF.

This chain links TRBV6-1 with TRBJ1-2; TRBD1 matches at 8 bases. The V gene's germline CDR1 is MNHNS and CDR2 SASEGT. V was pared by 4 bases and J by 7 bases, with 11 bases of the junction left unmatched. The CDR3 spans 15 residues. The CDR3 DNA sequence: TGTGCCAGCAGTGGTGGACAGGGTTCTTTCCTTGGCTACACCTTC. It yields the protein CASSGGQGSFLGYTF.